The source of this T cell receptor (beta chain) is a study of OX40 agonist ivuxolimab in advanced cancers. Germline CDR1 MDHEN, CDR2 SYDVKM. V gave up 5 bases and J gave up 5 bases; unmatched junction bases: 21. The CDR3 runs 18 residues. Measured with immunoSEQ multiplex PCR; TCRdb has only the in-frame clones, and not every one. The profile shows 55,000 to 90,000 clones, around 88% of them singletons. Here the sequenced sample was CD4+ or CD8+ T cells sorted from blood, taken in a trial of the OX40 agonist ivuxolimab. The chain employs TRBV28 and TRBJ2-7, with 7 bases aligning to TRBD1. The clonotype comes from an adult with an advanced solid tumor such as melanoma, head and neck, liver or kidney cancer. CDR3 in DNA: TGTGCCAGCAGTAAATCAGGGGGTCAGTCCTACTTGGTCCACGAGCAGTACTTC. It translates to CASSKSGGQSYLVHEQYF. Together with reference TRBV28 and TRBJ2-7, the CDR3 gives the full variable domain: DVKVTQSSRYLVKRTGEKVFLECVQDMDHENMFWYRQDPGLGLRLIYFSYDVKMKEKGDIPEGYSVSREKKERFSLILESASTNQTSMYLCASSKSGGQSYLVHEQYFGPGTRLTVT.